The clone carrying this T cell receptor beta chain occurred many times. The sample originates from a study of spatial heterogeneity in lung cancer. Study as a whole: When available, follow-up PBMC samples taken a median of roughly two years after resection were sequenced. Sequences of the beta chain were consistently detected in greater numbers than alpha-chain sequences.

Each molecule of TCR cDNA was tagged with one unique molecular identifier. A single record per CDR3 protein comes from TCRdb applying MiXCR to the 5' RACE reads. This sample yields tens of thousands of distinct CDR3 sequences, of which roughly 5.7% are seen a single time; about 24% belongs to the top ten. The CDR3 totals 15 residues. V was clipped by 2 bases and J by 6 bases; unmatched bases: 6. The germline CDR1 and CDR2 sequences are DFQATT and SNEGSKA (reference sequence). Time point of the sample: blood at routine non-recurrence follow-up after resection. Whole RNA came from tumor, nontumor lung or frozen PBMC and was sequenced without being sorted.

This TCR derives from a female donor with early-stage non-small cell lung cancer. The chain recombines TRBV20-1 with TRBJ2-1, with TRBD1 identical over 11 bases. The specimen was PBMCs, collected at follow-up. CDR3 region: CSARMGQGESNEQFF. The CDR3, as DNA: TGCAGTGCTAGAATGGGACAGGGGGAAAGCAATGAGCAGTTCTTC.